This TCR beta chain was identified during a study of cytomegalovirus exposure and HLA in healthy donors. Overall study: Approximately 190 million T cells yielded about 120 million unique TCR beta sequences, as an earlier analysis found. Overall study findings and caveats: A prior analysis recorded that most TCR beta V segments were productive about 87% or about 30% of the time.

The PCR ran on 60 Vbeta and 13 Jbeta primers. Method: immunoSEQ multiplex PCR; TCRdb's copy keeps in-frame clones and lacks some. The sample gives under 100,000 clones, around 82% of which show up once; around 3.2% is in the top ten. Comments on this clone: The antigen is undetermined.

V was cut by 11 bases and J by 0 bases, with 11 bases left in between. The CDR3 contains 12 residues. CDR1 SNHLY and CDR2 FYNNEI come from the germline V gene. The source material was PBMCs. The TCR comes from a man in his fifties or sixties in good health and CMV-seronegative. The chain employs TRBV2 and TRBJ2-7; D ambiguous. DNA for the CDR3: TGTGCCTCTTCCCCCAGCTCCTACGAGCAGTACTTC. It codes for CASSPSSYEQYF.